A selection of T cell receptor beta chains follows, all from one sample in a study of Graves' ophthalmopathy and Graves' hyperthyroidism. MiXCR, run by TCRdb on the multiplex PCR reads, gives a single entry per CDR3 protein. In the table there are 350,000 to 400,000 distinct CDR3 sequences, roughly 18% of which are singletons. The sequenced sample was peripheral blood. These receptors all come from a woman aged 18-29 years with Graves' ophthalmopathy. CDR3s include the opening cysteine and the closing phenylalanine or tryptophan. A D gene is named only where the DNA matches it firmly. The size entry is marked missing in some rows and otherwise reads once, few, many or a size class.

>many|NA|15|TRBV19|TRBJ1-2
CASTPYRDGIYGYTF
TGTGCCAGTACCCCCTACAGGGATGGGATCTATGGCTACACCTTC
>many|TRBD2|13|TRBV15|TRBJ2-5
CATSRGVTGGQYF
TGTGCCACCAGCAGAGGTGTTACGGGAGGCCAGTACTTC
>many|NA|13|TRBV28|TRBJ2-5
CASTEGAEETQYF
TGTGCCAGCACCGAAGGGGCAGAAGAGACCCAGTACTTC
>many|NA|11|TRBV6-2/TRBV6-3|TRBJ2-7
CASSWGTEQYF
TGTGCCAGCAGTTGGGGAACCGAGCAGTACTTC
>many|NA|16|TRBV28|TRBJ2-7
CASSPPPGTKAYEQYF
TGTGCCAGCAGTCCGCCTCCCGGGACAAAAGCCTACGAGCAGTACTTC
>many|NA|13|TRBV6-2/TRBV6-3|TRBJ1-1
CASTHGMSTEAFF
TGTGCCAGCACCCATGGGATGAGCACTGAAGCTTTCTTT
>many|TRBD1|12|TRBV29-1|TRBJ1-1
CSVRYWDREAFF
TGCAGCGTTCGGTATTGGGACAGGGAAGCTTTCTTT
>many|TRBD1|17|TRBV28|TRBJ2-6
CASSSGTGISGANVLTF
TGTGCCAGCAGTTCTGGGACAGGTATCTCTGGGGCCAACGTCCTGACTTTC
>many|TRBD1|14|TRBV20-1|TRBJ2-7
CSALGTGNGYEQYF
TGCAGTGCCCTCGGGACAGGGAATGGCTACGAGCAGTACTTC
>NA|NA|13|TRBV6-1|TRBJ2-7
CASTSNWRDEQYF
TGTGCCAGCACCTCGAATTGGAGGGACGAGCAGTACTTC
>NA|TRBD2|17|TRBV11-2|TRBJ2-5
CASSPYPSGSRKETQYF
TGTGCCAGCAGCCCCTATCCTAGCGGGAGTCGGAAAGAGACCCAGTACTTC
>many|NA|13|TRBV30|TRBJ1-1
CAWSTRQDGGAFF
TGTGCCTGGAGTACAAGACAGGACGGGGGAGCTTTCTTT
>many|NA|15|TRBV12-3/TRBV12-4|TRBJ1-2
CASSLRDIEVGGYTF
TGTGCCAGCAGTCTCCGGGACATCGAGGTTGGTGGCTACACCTTC
>many|NA|15|TRBV28|TRBJ2-7
CASSFRDQGFYEQYF
TGTGCCAGCAGTTTCCGGGACCAAGGGTTCTACGAGCAGTACTTC
>many|NA|18|TRBV5-4|TRBJ2-2
CASSLRDSGGRDTGELFF
TGTGCCAGCAGCTTAAGGGATTCTGGGGGAAGGGACACCGGGGAGCTGTTTTTT
>many|NA|15|TRBV9|TRBJ1-3
CASSFSQGAGNTIYF
TGTGCCAGCAGCTTCTCGCAAGGGGCTGGAAACACCATATATTTT
>few|NA|13|TRBV3-1|TRBJ1-1
CASRAQTNTEAFF
TGTGCCAGCCGGGCACAGACGAACACTGAAGCTTTCTTT
>few|TRBD2|17|TRBV11-2|TRBJ2-7
CASSLDAGGWGSCEQYF
TGTGCCAGCAGCTTAGACGCGGGAGGCTGGGGCTCCTGCGAGCAGTACTTC
>many|TRBD2|16|TRBV7-3|TRBJ2-7
CASSLGLAGAINEQYF
TGTGCCAGCAGCTTGGGACTAGCGGGAGCGATCAACGAGCAGTACTTC
>many|NA|16|TRBV11-2|TRBJ2-7
CASQFRLGIGSTEQYF
TGTGCCAGCCAATTTCGACTTGGAATAGGGTCTACTGAGCAGTACTTC
>many|TRBD2|15|TRBV12-3/TRBV12-4|TRBJ2-7
CASSFQAGDSYEQYF
TGTGCCAGCAGTTTTCAAGCGGGGGACTCCTACGAGCAGTACTTC
>NA|TRBD1|15|TRBV2|TRBJ2-7
CASRQDRDRGYEQYF
TGTGCCAGCAGGCAGGACCGGGACAGGGGCTACGAGCAGTACTTC
>many|NA|11|TRBV6-2/TRBV6-3|TRBJ2-7
CASKLTYEQYF
TGTGCCAGCAAACTCACCTACGAGCAGTACTTC
>once|NA|13|TRBV29-1|TRBJ1-1
CSVEGEWAAEASF
TGCAGCGTTGAAGGTGAGTGGGCAGCTGAAGCTTCCTTT
>NA|TRBD1|14|TRBV18|TRBJ1-2
CASSRGQATYGYTF
TGTGCCAGCTCCAGAGGACAGGCCACCTATGGCTACACCTTC
>many|NA|14|TRBV20-1|TRBJ1-1
CSARGPGSHTEAFF
TGCAGTGCTAGAGGGCCAGGGTCCCACACTGAAGCTTTCTTT
>many|NA|12|TRBV7-3|TRBJ2-2
CASSGATGELFF
TGTGCCAGCAGCGGAGCTACCGGGGAGCTGTTTTTT
>many|TRBD2|16|TRBV11-2|TRBJ2-3
CASSLGDYFSTDTQYF
TGTGCCAGCAGCTTAGGGGACTACTTTAGCACAGATACGCAGTATTTT
>NA|NA|15|TRBV27|TRBJ2-5
CASSLRFQNQETQYF
TGTGCCAGCAGTTTAAGGTTCCAGAACCAAGAGACCCAGTACTTC
>many|NA|11|TRBV7-9|TRBJ2-5
CASSSGETQYF
TGTGCCAGCAGCTCCGGTGAGACCCAGTACTTC
>many|TRBD1|15|TRBV28|TRBJ2-7
CASSSYQGVAYEQYF
TGTGCCAGCAGCTCCTATCAGGGGGTCGCCTACGAGCAGTACTTC
>NA|NA|11|TRBV27|TRBJ2-6
CASLGANVLTF
TGTGCCAGCCTTGGGGCCAACGTCCTGACTTTC
>many|NA|13|TRBV25-1|TRBJ2-7
CASSDDRFYEQYF
TGTGCCAGCAGCGATGACAGGTTCTACGAGCAGTACTTC
>many|TRBD1|15|TRBV6-1|TRBJ1-5
CASSGWTGSYQPQHF
TGTGCCAGCAGTGGCTGGACAGGGAGCTATCAGCCCCAGCATTTT
>many|NA|16|TRBV2|TRBJ1-6
CASSGGQGSRNSPLHF
TGTGCCAGCAGTGGTGGCCAGGGATCAAGGAATTCACCCCTCCACTTT
>NA|NA|13|TRBV27|TRBJ1-3
CASARERGGTIYF
TGTGCCAGCGCCAGGGAAAGGGGTGGTACCATATATTTT
>many|NA|16|TRBV14|TRBJ2-7
CASSQAPPGSHYEQYF
TGTGCCAGCAGCCAAGCTCCTCCAGGGTCCCACTACGAGCAGTACTTC
>NA|TRBD1|14|TRBV6-1|TRBJ1-1
CASILDRGLSEAFF
TGTGCCAGCATTCTTGACAGGGGATTATCTGAAGCTTTCTTT
>many|TRBD1|16|TRBV6-5|TRBJ2-7
CASSYSWTGLTYEQYF
TGTGCCAGCAGTTACTCGTGGACAGGGCTTACCTACGAGCAGTACTTC
>many|NA|15|TRBV6-5|TRBJ2-2
CASNLPARATGELFF
TGTGCCAGCAACCTACCCGCCAGGGCAACCGGGGAGCTGTTTTTT
>many|NA|15|TRBV7-9|TRBJ1-1
CASSPVGSLGTEAFF
TGTGCCAGCAGCCCCGTGGGCAGCCTGGGCACTGAAGCTTTCTTT
>many|TRBD1|15|TRBV2|TRBJ2-2
CASIGRGRNTGELFF
TGTGCCAGCATAGGCAGGGGGAGGAACACCGGGGAGCTGTTTTTT
>many|NA|16|TRBV20-1|TRBJ2-2
CSARDSDTGDTGGLFF
TGCAGTGCTAGAGACTCCGACACAGGGGACACCGGGGGGCTGTTTTTT
>many|TRBD1|17|TRBV6-5|TRBJ1-5
CASSSTTRRQGGQPQHF
TGTGCCAGCAGTTCTACGACTCGTCGACAGGGTGGACAGCCCCAGCATTTT
>NA|NA|16|TRBV6-1|TRBJ2-7
CASSHGVAAFGYEQYF
TGTGCCAGCAGCCACGGGGTAGCTGCCTTTGGGTACGAGCAGTACTTC
>many|NA|15|TRBV27|TRBJ1-6
CASSLEGPFNSPLHF
TGTGCCAGCAGTTTAGAAGGGCCATTCAATTCACCCCTCCACTTT
>many|TRBD2|15|TRBV12-3/TRBV12-4|TRBJ2-7
CASSTREALTYEQYF
TGTGCCAGCAGCACCCGGGAGGCCCTTACCTACGAGCAGTACTTC
>NA|NA|17|TRBV30|TRBJ1-3
CAWSVSTGTFTGNTIYF
TGTGCCTGGAGTGTTAGTACCGGGACCTTTACTGGAAACACCATATATTTT
>once|NA|14|TRBV28|TRBJ2-5
CASSYTGASETQYF
TGTGCCAGCAGTTACACTGGGGCATCGGAGACCCAGTACTTC
>many|NA|13|TRBV7-2|TRBJ1-3
CASSTASGNTIYF
TGTGCCAGCAGTACGGCCTCTGGAAACACCATATATTTT
>NA|TRBD2|16|TRBV28|TRBJ2-7
CASSSPMGLAGYEQYF
TGTGCCAGCAGTTCACCCATGGGACTAGCGGGATACGAGCAGTACTTC
>NA|NA|12|TRBV29-1|TRBJ2-7
CSVRRDTYEQYF
TGCAGCGTTCGGCGGGACACCTACGAGCAGTACTTC